In this sample, the clone carrying this TCR beta chain turned up once. Germline CDR1 reads LNHNV; CDR2 reads YYDKDF (reference sequence). CDR3 length: 14 residues. The trim removed 7 bases at V and 2 bases at J, leaving 8 bases unmatched. This sample was taken from a study of blood T cell repertoires in COVID-19. Clones were sequenced by immunoSEQ multiplex PCR, and TCRdb holds only the in-frame ones, with some missing. This sample carries about 280,000 clones, nearly 90% of them seen once, and the ten largest clones take 1.7%. The sequenced material came from PBMCs or T cells enriched from blood (not recorded which). The clonotype comes from a woman under 30 with acute COVID-19. V is TRBV15 and J is TRBJ2-7; 7 nucleotides line up with TRBD2. This chain's CDR3 is CATKSGVLTYEQYF. In DNA form, the CDR3 reads TGTGCCACCAAAAGCGGGGTCTTGACCTACGAGCAGTACTTC.